The source of this T cell receptor (beta chain) is a study of cytomegalovirus exposure and HLA in healthy donors. Sampled while nominally healthy, donors likely had unrecorded immune exposures. Whole-study results and caveats: Among immune exposure information, only CMV serostatus was available.

In the case of this clone: Its target is not known.

This CDR3 is 15 amino acids long. Trimming removed 3 bases from V and 5 bases from J, with 13 bases in between. Germline CDR1 reads SGHVS; CDR2 reads FQNEAQ. This PCR relied on a set of 60 Vbeta primers and 13 Jbeta primers. The table came from immunoSEQ multiplex PCR; TCRdb's copy has only in-frame clones and leaves some out. The sample holds 100,000 to 140,000 clones, around four fifths seen once. What was sequenced was PBMCs. The rearrangement links TRBV7-8 to TRBJ2-2; D perhaps matches TRBD2 (7 bases). The receptor was derived from a young man in good health and CMV-seronegative. CDR3 in amino acids: CASSFVRGATGELFF. For the CDR3, the DNA is TGTGCCAGCAGCTTTGTACGGGGGGCGACCGGGGAGCTGTTTTTT. The full variable domain, its missing parts supplied by reference TRBV7-8 and TRBJ2-2, is GAGVSQSPRYKVAKRGQDVALRCDPISGHVSLFWYQQALGQGPEFLTYFQNEAQLDKSGLPSDRFFAERPEGSVSTLKIQRTQQEDSAVYLCASSFVRGATGELFFGEGSRLTVL.